These 4 T cell receptor beta chains were sequenced from one sample in a study of T cell changes during pregnancy in multiple sclerosis. Data came from immunoSEQ multiplex PCR; TCRdb stores just in-frame clones and leaves some out. This table has about 38,000 clones, 75% to 95% appearing once. Sequencing was performed on CD8+ T cells from peripheral blood mononuclear cells, taken after pregnancy. These receptors were obtained from a female donor with multiple sclerosis, enrolled in a pregnancy study.

The chain employs TRBV29-1 and TRBJ1-1, with a weak D call TRBD1 (6 bases). This CDR3 comprises 15 residues. With 0 bases removed from V and 6 bases from J, the gap between germline ends came to 17 bases. Germline V gene data show CDR1 as SQVTM and CDR2 as ANQGSEA. CDR3 loop: CSVEEVGGRISEAFF. DNA of the CDR3: TGCAGCGTTGAAGAGGTGGGGGGGCGTATATCTGAAGCTTTCTTT.

The J gene is TRBJ2-7, the V gene TRBV4-1; 10 nucleotides align to TRBD1. Per germline, CDR1 MGHRA and CDR2 YSYEKL. The CDR3 consists of 16 residues. The V and J ends lost 3 bases and 0 bases, in that order; junction bases with no gene match: 5. The CDR3 sequence: CASSHLDRGISYEQYF. The DNA for the CDR3 is TGCGCCAGCAGCCATCTGGACAGGGGGATCTCCTACGAGCAGTACTTC.

This sequence joins TRBV2 and TRBJ2-1; D remains ambiguous. The CDR3 is 12 residues long. V was shortened by 11 bases and J by 2 bases, with 10 bases between the two germline ends. Germline V lookup: CDR1 SNHLY, CDR2 FYNNEI. CDR3 loop: CAVARTYNEQFF. CDR3 sequence (DNA): TGTGCCGTGGCCAGGACCTACAATGAGCAGTTCTTC.

The chain carries TRBV11-2 and TRBJ2-2; 8 bases are shared with TRBD1. This CDR3 spans 17 amino acids. Germline V gene sequence: CDR1 SGHAT, CDR2 FQNNGV. V gave up 4 bases and J gave up 0 bases; unmatched junction bases: 7. The CDR3 DNA follows: TGTGCCAGCAGCTCCCCAAGGACAGGGCCGAACACCGGGGAGCTGTTTTTT. Amino acids: CASSSPRTGPNTGELFF.